This TCR beta chain was documented in a study of blood T cell repertoires in COVID-19. CDR1 is LGHNA, CDR2 YNFKEQ, per germline. V was cut by 0 bases and J by 6 bases, with 19 bases left in between. CDR3 length: 17 amino acids. Sequencing used immunoSEQ multiplex PCR; TCRdb keeps in-frame clones, though not all of them. The table includes about 300,000 clones, around 87% detected once. Sequenced sample: peripheral blood. The chain carries TRBV4-2 and TRBJ2-3; the D gene is possibly TRBD2 (6 bases). The sequence was collected from a man in his 70s with acute or convalescent COVID-19. The CDR3 nucleotides read TGTGCCAGCAGCCAAGAAGTAGGGCGGGGAAATGGGGATACGCAGTATTTT. It codes for CASSQEVGRGNGDTQYF.